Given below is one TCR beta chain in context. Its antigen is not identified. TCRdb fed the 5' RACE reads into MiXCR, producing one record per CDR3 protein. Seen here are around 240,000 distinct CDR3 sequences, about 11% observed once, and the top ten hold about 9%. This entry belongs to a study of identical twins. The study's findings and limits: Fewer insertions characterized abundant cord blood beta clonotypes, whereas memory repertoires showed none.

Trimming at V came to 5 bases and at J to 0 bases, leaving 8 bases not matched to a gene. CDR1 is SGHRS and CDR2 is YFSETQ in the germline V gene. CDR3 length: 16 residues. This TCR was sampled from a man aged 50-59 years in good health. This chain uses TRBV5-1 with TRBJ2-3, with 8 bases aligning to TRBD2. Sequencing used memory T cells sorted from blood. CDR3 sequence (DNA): TGCGCCAGCAGGTCCATAGGCGGGAGGAGCACAGATACGCAGTATTTT. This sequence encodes CASRSIGGRSTDTQYF.